The following is a T cell receptor (beta chain) sequence with its context. The antigen is not known. A read error is possible here, since a much larger clone lies one base away. Germline V gene lookup returns CDR1 MNHEY and CDR2 SVGAGI. V lost 6 bases and J lost 6, with 11 bases in between. This CDR3 spans 12 amino acids. The sample belongs to a study of T cell repertoires in cytomegalovirus infection. About the research overall: Carrying CMV and the relevant HLA type showed in public TCR beta signatures.

Notes on the study in general: Totalled public TCR beta family frequency picked out people who carried CMV plus the relevant HLA. Clonotypes of TCR beta that were HLA-C-restricted and CMV-specific dominated the ex vivo response.

TCRdb reprocessed the reads with MiXCR, giving one entry per CDR3 protein. This sample yields about 490,000 distinct CDR3 sequences, of which about 11% are seen a single time; 10% belongs to the top ten. The rearrangement links TRBV6-5 to TRBJ1-2; D ambiguous. Sequenced sample: PBMCs. The receptor comes from a human donor in good health (CMV status not recorded). Some clones in this sample may be carry-over from other donors' samples. The CDR3 DNA is TGTGCCAGCAGCTCCCTCGGGGATGGCTACACCTTC. Translating gives CASSSLGDGYTF.